Presented here are 5 T cell receptor beta chains from one specimen sequenced in a study of cytomegalovirus exposure and HLA in healthy donors. PCR amplification relied on 60 Vbeta primers (plus 13 Jbeta primers). Libraries were prepared by immunoSEQ multiplex PCR; TCRdb keeps only in-frame clonotypes and omits some of them. This sample has tens of thousands of clones, with 55% to 75% found just once. Sequencing was done on a sample of PBMCs. All receptors derive from a woman between 35 and 50 years old in good health and CMV-seropositive.

With regard to this clone: Different DNA sequences within this sample yield the same CDR3. This sequence joins TRBV6-5 and TRBJ1-1, with D perhaps matching TRBD1 (5 bases). The V and J ends lost 0 bases and 1 base respectively, with 9 bases between them. CDR3 length: 15 residues. Germline lookup yields CDR1 MNHEY and CDR2 SVGAGI. The CDR3 protein is CASSYSGQGNTEAFF. The CDR3, as DNA: TGTGCCAGCAGTTACTCTGGCCAGGGGAACACTGAAGCTTTCTTT.

This chain connects TRBV29-1 to TRBJ2-6; tentatively, D is TRBD1 (5 bases). Germline V gene lookup returns CDR1 SQVTM and CDR2 ANQGSEA. The CDR3 extends over 14 amino acids. V was shortened by 6 bases and J by 2 bases, with 11 bases between the two germline ends. The CDR3: CSVSSGTGANVLTF. In DNA, the CDR3 is TGCAGCGTATCATCAGGGACTGGGGCCAACGTCCTGACTTTC.

This clone has more than one count but fewer than ten. V and J are TRBV7-3 and TRBJ1-1, with a tentative D call TRBD1 (5 bases). The germline V gene has CDR1 SGHTA and CDR2 FQGTGA. The CDR3 is 14 amino acids. V lost 3 bases to trimming and J lost 4 bases, with 12 bases between them. The CDR3: CASSFQGGSTEAFF. The DNA for the CDR3 is TGTGCCAGCAGCTTCCAGGGAGGTAGCACTGAAGCTTTCTTT.

V and J are TRBV2 and TRBJ2-1, with D perhaps TRBD2 (6 bases). Trimming left V 8 bases short and J 6 bases short, with 14 bases between. This CDR3 has 13 amino acids. The germline V gene encodes CDR1 SNHLY and CDR2 FYNNEI. CDR3 in DNA: TGTGCCAGCGCGGGGTTGATACCCAATGAGCAGTTCTTC. Protein sequence: CASAGLIPNEQFF.

This chain uses TRBV19 with TRBJ2-1, with a possible D match to TRBD1 (5 bases). V dropped 1 base and J dropped 6 bases, with 13 bases sitting between them. Germline CDR1 reads LNHDA; CDR2 reads SQIVND (reference sequence). The CDR3 length is 15 residues. CDR3 sequence reads: CASSIALGQGNEQFF. CDR3 bases: TGTGCCAGTAGTATAGCGCTGGGGCAGGGCAATGAGCAGTTCTTC.